A single sample is the source of the 23 T cell receptor beta chains below, sequenced in a study of T cells in Graves' hyperthyroidism and ophthalmopathy. RNA transcripts served as the template for amplifying TCR beta CDR3 regions. RT-PCR in the first round (using the HTBI primer set) targeted the TCR CDR3. One entry per CDR3 protein results from TCRdb running MiXCR on the multiplex PCR reads. Among about 500,000 distinct CDR3 sequences listed, about 16% were seen once. Specimen: blood. These TCRs come from a woman aged 25-40 years with Graves' ophthalmopathy.

This clonotype was counted between two and nine times. V and J are TRBV12-3 or TRBV12-4 and TRBJ2-2, with 7 positions matching TRBD1. The CDR3 spans 17 residues. After removal of 10 bases from V and 1 base from J, the junction contained 15 bases not matched to a gene. CDR3 sequence: CATRGTEGAGNTGELFF. The CDR3 DNA sequence: TGTGCCACCCGAGGAACCGAGGGGGCCGGGAACACCGGGGAGCTGTTTTTT.

This clonotype was counted ten times or more. This sequence joins TRBV11-2 and TRBJ2-3; unclear D gene. CDR1 and CDR2 from the germline V gene are SGHAT and FQNNGV. The CDR3 has 12 amino acids. V dropped 4 bases and J dropped 7 bases, with 9 bases sitting between them. Written as DNA, the CDR3 is TGTGCCAGCAGCTCAGGTGGTAATACGCAGTATTTT. This sequence encodes CASSSGGNTQYF. Full variable domain (remainder filled in from reference TRBV11-2 and TRBJ2-3): EAGVAQSPRYKIIEKRQSVAFWCNPISGHATLYWYQQILGQGPKLLIQFQNNGVVDDSQLPKDRFSAERLKGVDSTLKIQPAKLEDSAVYLCASSSGGNTQYFGPGTRLTVL.

As concerns this clonotype: At one end, the junction sequence differs from germline, possibly due to a read error. CDR3 sequence (DNA): TGTGCCAGCAGCCGATCTAGCGGGAGGGCCAGTTACTACGAGCAGTACTTC. It translates to CASSRSSGRASYYEQYF. This rearrangement joins TRBV5-1 to TRBJ2-7, with TRBD2 matching over 12 bases. CDR3 length: 17 residues. The germline V gene has CDR1 SGHRS and CDR2 YFSETQ.

A single count supports this clonotype. A much bigger clone sits one base away, suggesting this may be a read error. The chain carries TRBV6-1 and TRBJ1-2, with 7 nucleotides matching TRBD1. This CDR3 has 18 residues. CDR1 is MNHNS, CDR2 SASEGT, per germline. CDR3 nucleotide sequence: TGTGCCAGCACTCGGATCCCGACAGGGTTCCATCCCCTCTATGACTACACCTTC. It codes for CASTRIPTGFHPLYDYTF.

This clonotype occurred a few times. The chain uses TRBV10-3 and TRBJ2-3; D remains unclear. Germline-derived CDR1 and CDR2 are ENHRY and SYGVKD. The V end was cut by 4 bases, the J end by 4 bases, with 6 bases between. This CDR3 region has 12 residues. Written as DNA, the CDR3 is TGTGCCATCAGTGTAGGGTCAGATACGCAGTATTTT. Its translation is CAISVGSDTQYF.

This clonotype was recorded at least ten times. The J gene is TRBJ2-1, the V gene TRBV18, with 7 bases matching TRBD2. This CDR3 contains 15 residues. Germline V gene sequence: CDR1 KGHSH, CDR2 LQKENI. V dropped 5 bases and J dropped 7; count of bases not matched to a gene: 11. CDR3 bases: TGTGCCAGCTCAGGGAGGGGCTTAAGTTTGAATGAGCAGTTCTTC. Translated, it gives CASSGRGLSLNEQFF.

The chain carries TRBV6-1 and TRBJ1-2; 7 bases align to TRBD1. The V segment lost 3 bases and the J segment 10 bases; nucleotides outside the gene matches: 8. This CDR3 contains 13 residues. The germline V gene has CDR1 MNHNS and CDR2 SASEGT. The CDR3 DNA is TGTGCCAGCAGTGACTACTTGGGACAGCACTACACCTTC. Protein: CASSDYLGQHYTF.

This clonotype was recorded many times. CDR3 DNA sequence: TGTGCCAGCAGTGAAGCGGCAGGGGATCAGCCCCAGCATTTT. Amino acids: CASSEAAGDQPQHF. V is TRBV2 and J is TRBJ1-5; maybe TRBD1 (6 bases). Between the trimmed V and J ends, which lost 0 bases and 5 bases, there was a span of 8 bases. Germline CDR1 and CDR2: SNHLY and FYNNEI. The CDR3 is made up of 14 amino acids.

In its sample, this clonotype was seen many times. This sequence joins TRBV7-2 and TRBJ2-3; D remains unclear. This CDR3 contains 15 residues. The germline V gene has CDR1 SGHTA and CDR2 FQGNSA. Trimming stripped 1 base from V and 10 bases from J, with 18 bases between. The CDR3 DNA reads as TGTGCCAGCAGCTTAGGGCGGAACCCCCCGACGGCGCAGTATTTT. It specifies CASSLGRNPPTAQYF.

This clonotype was picked up a small number of times. The chain combines TRBV5-1 with TRBJ1-3; TRBD1 might be the D (6 bases). The germline V gene has CDR1 SGHRS and CDR2 YFSETQ. The CDR3 contains 15 residues. Trimming stripped 4 bases from V and 0 bases from J, with 11 bases between. CDR3 nucleotides: TGCGCCAGCAGCCGGGACACCAACTCTGGAAACACCATATATTTT. It specifies CASSRDTNSGNTIYF.

The chain combines TRBV6-2 or TRBV6-3 with TRBJ2-5; D not certain. Trimming shortened V by 2 bases and J by 5 bases, and 9 bases separated the two germline ends. This CDR3 contains 13 residues. Per the germline V gene, CDR1 is MNHEY and CDR2 is SVGEGT. The CDR3 DNA is TGTGCCAGCAGTTACCAGAGTCTGGAGACCCAGTACTTC. It codes for CASSYQSLETQYF.

This clonotype appeared many times. The chain uses TRBV20-1 and TRBJ1-6; D is unresolved. CDR1 and CDR2 (germline): DFQATT, SNEGSKA (reference sequence). This CDR3 contains 16 residues. V lost 6 bases and J 3 bases, leaving 18 bases between the germline ends. As DNA, the CDR3 is TGCAGTGCCGCCTTGAAGTGGTTAGGCTATAATTCACCCCTCCACTTT. Its translation: CSAALKWLGYNSPLHF.

This clonotype occurred a few times. V and J are TRBV27 and TRBJ2-2; the D is unclear. This CDR3 is 15 amino acids long. Trimming took off 0 bases at V and 2 bases at J, with 7 bases between the two ends. The germline gives CDR1 MNHEY, CDR2 SMNVEV (reference sequence). CDR3 sequence reads: CASSLSRTNTGELFF. CDR3 coding DNA: TGTGCCAGCAGTTTATCCAGGACCAACACCGGGGAGCTGTTTTTT.

The sample holds a few counts of this clonotype. CDR3 sequence reads: CASSLAIGAGPDEQYF. Written as DNA, the CDR3 is TGTGCCAGCAGCTTGGCGATTGGGGCAGGTCCGGACGAGCAGTACTTC. The chain couples TRBV5-4 to TRBJ2-7, with D possibly matching TRBD1 (5 bases). Trimming shortened V by 0 bases and J by 5 bases, and 18 bases separated the two germline ends. This CDR3 spans 16 amino acids. Germline V CDR1 and CDR2: SGHNT, YYREEE (reference sequence).

The gene calls are TRBV7-6 and TRBJ1-1; no clear D gene. The CDR3 has 14 residues. V shed 1 base and J shed 5 bases, with 11 bases lying between them. CDR1 is SGHVS, CDR2 FNYEAQ, per germline. The CDR3 sequence is CASSLGESWTEAFF. The CDR3 DNA reads as TGTGCCAGCAGCTTAGGGGAATCGTGGACTGAAGCTTTCTTT.

The table lists this clonotype with many counts. V and J are TRBV27 and TRBJ2-7; TRBD2 agrees at 7 bases. The CDR3 extends over 14 amino acids. V lost 3 bases, J lost 5 bases, and 7 bases stayed unmatched. Germline-derived CDR1 and CDR2 are MNHEY and SMNVEV (reference sequence). CDR3 bases: TGTGCCAGCAGTTTGGGAGGGAGCGAGCACGAGCAGTACTTC. It encodes CASSLGGSEHEQYF.

A few counts support this clonotype. This chain connects TRBV9 to TRBJ2-7, with 7 bases that match TRBD1. Germline V gene lookup returns CDR1 SGDLS and CDR2 YYNGEE. V lost 3 bases, J lost 5 bases, and 8 bases stayed unmatched. The CDR3 runs 14 residues. CDR3 sequence (DNA): TGTGCCAGCAGCGCCGCCCGACAGGGTCACGAGCAGTACTTC. As protein: CASSAARQGHEQYF.

This clonotype occurred many times. The gene calls are TRBV29-1 and TRBJ2-3, with D perhaps matching TRBD1 (6 bases). The germline V gene has CDR1 SQVTM and CDR2 ANQGSEA. Trimming stripped 7 bases from V and 4 bases from J, with 18 bases between. The CDR3 is 14 residues long. CDR3 DNA sequence: TGCAGCGACCTAAGGACCACAGGGCCAGATACGCAGTATTTT. It translates to CSDLRTTGPDTQYF.

This clonotype was seen only a few times. The V call is TRBV6-5, the J call TRBJ2-3; D unclear. The CDR3 is 15 amino acids. The germline V gene has CDR1 MNHEY and CDR2 SVGAGI. Trimming shortened V by 4 bases and J by 3 bases, and 14 bases separated the two germline ends. DNA for the CDR3: TGTGCCAGCAGTTCCTCACGGTTCCCAACAGATACGCAGTATTTT. Translating it yields CASSSSRFPTDTQYF.

In this sample, this clonotype turned up a few times. J is TRBJ2-1 and V is TRBV29-1; 10 nucleotides align to TRBD2. The CDR3 is 14 amino acids. J lost 7 bases, V lost 5 bases, and 8 bases had no gene match. Germline V gene data show CDR1 as SQVTM and CDR2 as ANQGSEA. The CDR3 DNA sequence: TGCAGCGTTAGAGCGGGAGGGCCGGCGAATGAGCAGTTCTTC. Translated, it gives CSVRAGGPANEQFF.

This clonotype occurred a few times. The CDR3 DNA reads as TGTGCCAGCAGCTTAAAAGGGATCCAAGAGACCCAGTACTTC. It translates to CASSLKGIQETQYF. This rearrangement joins TRBV7-9 to TRBJ2-5; D not resolved. V lost 2 bases, J lost 1 base, and 8 bases lay in between. The CDR3 extends over 14 amino acids. Germline CDR1 reads SEHNR; CDR2 reads FQNEAQ (reference sequence).

This clonotype was observed at least ten times. J is TRBJ2-1 and V is TRBV19; perhaps TRBD2 as D (5 bases). The germline V gene encodes CDR1 LNHDA and CDR2 SQIVND (reference sequence). Deletions cut 4 bases from V and 6 bases from J, with 25 bases between. The CDR3 loop spans 18 amino acids. The CDR3 bases are TGTGCCAGTAGTAGTTATGGGAGAGGGAAGGTTGAGAGCAATGAGCAGTTCTTC. This translates into CASSSYGRGKVESNEQFF.

At least ten counts were recorded for this clonotype. V gene TRBV20-1 combines with J gene TRBJ2-3; D not certain. The V gene's germline CDR1 is DFQATT and CDR2 SNEGSKA (reference sequence). V was trimmed by 2 bases and J by 2 bases, leaving 14 bases between them. The length of the CDR3 is 15 residues. DNA for the CDR3: TGCAGTGCTAGAATGGTTCAGACAAACACAGATACGCAGTATTTT. Translation gives CSARMVQTNTDTQYF.